Following are 25 T cell receptor beta chains from one sample sequenced in a study of cytomegalovirus exposure and HLA in healthy donors (dated by TCRdb to the late 2010s). The receptor library was made with the immunoSEQ multiplex PCR assay. The multiplex PCR relied on a mix of 60 forward primers for TCR Vbeta segments and 13 reverse primers for TCR Jbeta segments. Entries here come from immuneACCESS through TCRdb and include only in-frame sequences with V and J called. Some clones fail to appear in such tables; in the studies checked, an unresolved V gene covers under half of the shortfall, and the cause of the remainder is unknown. For this sample there are about 93,000 clones; 82% appear just once. The ten largest clonotypes hold about 3.8% of the sample. The specimen was PBMCs. The receptors derive from a man aged 50 or older in good health and CMV-seronegative.

The V call is TRBV7-9, the J call TRBJ1-2, with 7 bases fitting TRBD1. Germline V lookup: CDR1 SEHNR, CDR2 FQNEAQ (reference sequence). The J segment lost 8 bases and the V segment lost 3 bases, leaving 12 bases of the junction unmatched. This CDR3 is 15 amino acids long. The CDR3: CASSFVVGGAEGYTF. The CDR3 bases are TGTGCCAGCAGCTTTGTGGTAGGGGGCGCTGAGGGCTACACCTTC.

The chain uses TRBV6-5 and TRBJ2-5, with 11 positions matching TRBD2. The J call may be in error: the DNA end matches TRBJ2-7 better. This CDR3 region has 15 residues. Germline V gene sequence: CDR1 MNHEY, CDR2 SVGAGI. CDR3 region: CASSTGIAGGYEQYF. For the CDR3, the DNA is TGTGCCAGCAGTACCGGCATAGCGGGAGGGTACGAGCAGTACTTC.

This rearrangement joins TRBV4-3 to TRBJ2-5, with D perhaps TRBD2 (5 bases). CDR1 is LGHNA, CDR2 YSLEER, per germline. CDR3 length: 15 amino acids. Between the trimmed V and J ends, which lost 4 bases and 4 bases, there was a span of 16 bases. The CDR3 DNA sequence: TGCGCCAGCAGCCCACACCCAGAGGGTCGAGAGACCCAGTACTTC. Its protein product is CASSPHPEGRETQYF.

The chain couples TRBV13 to TRBJ2-3, with D possibly TRBD2 on 6 matching bases. V was cut by 4 bases and J by 6 bases, with 17 bases left in between. The CDR3 spans 15 residues. CDR1 and CDR2 (germline): PRHDT, FYEKMQ (reference sequence). For the CDR3, the DNA is TGTGCCAGCAGCTGGGCAAGACTAGGCTCCGATACGCAGTATTTT. It yields the protein CASSWARLGSDTQYF.

This chain uses TRBV10-2 with TRBJ1-2, with 7 nucleotides matching TRBD1. CDR1 WSHSY and CDR2 SAAADI come from the germline V gene. The CDR3 length is 15 residues. V was pared by 5 bases and J by 8 bases, with 14 bases of the junction left unmatched. In DNA form, the CDR3 reads TGCGCCAGCAGTCCCTCTTTAGGGGGCGTCGGCGGCTACACCTTC. Translated: CASSPSLGGVGGYTF.

This chain joins TRBV27 and TRBJ2-3; 9 positions agree with TRBD2. The CDR3 is 16 residues long. Per the germline V gene, CDR1 is MNHEY and CDR2 is SMNVEV (reference sequence). V dropped 5 bases and J dropped 2; count of bases not matched to a gene: 8. CDR3 region: CASSPRGGRVTDTQYF. CDR3 coding DNA: TGTGCCAGCAGTCCCCGCGGCGGGAGGGTCACAGATACGCAGTATTTT.

V gene TRBV6-6 combines with J gene TRBJ2-5; 10 bases map to TRBD2. CDR1 is MNHNY and CDR2 is SVGAGI in the germline V gene (reference sequence). This CDR3 has 12 amino acids. CDR3 nucleotide sequence: TGTGCAATTAAGACTAGCGGGGAGACCCAGTACTTC. Protein: CAIKTSGETQYF.

V and J are TRBV7-9 and TRBJ1-4; 8 bases fit TRBD1. The CDR3 is made up of 18 amino acids. Germline values: CDR1 SEHNR, CDR2 FQNEAQ (reference sequence). The trim removed 4 bases at V and 1 base at J, leaving 11 bases unmatched. CDR3 amino acids: CASSSSDRARGTNEKLFF. The DNA of the CDR3 is TGTGCCAGCAGCTCCTCGGACAGGGCCCGAGGAACTAATGAAAAACTGTTTTTT.

The chain combines TRBV30 with TRBJ2-5; TRBD2 is a possible D gene (5 bases). The germline V gene has CDR1 GTSNPN and CDR2 SVGIG (reference sequence). V dropped 1 base and J dropped 1 base, with 7 bases sitting between them. This CDR3 comprises 13 residues. The CDR3 DNA reads TGTGCCTGGAGTGGGACTGCCCAAGAGACCCAGTACTTC. This translates into CAWSGTAQETQYF.

This clone was recorded only once. This rearrangement joins TRBV7-6 to TRBJ2-6; D gene uncertain. CDR1 is SGHVS and CDR2 is FNYEAQ in the germline V gene. This CDR3 has 14 amino acids. V gave up 1 base and J gave up 4 bases, with 5 bases separating them. Here the CDR3 reads CASSLVSGANVLTF. The CDR3 DNA reads as TGTGCCAGCAGCTTAGTCTCCGGGGCCAACGTCCTGACTTTC.

V gene TRBV7-3 combines with J gene TRBJ2-1; 10 bases are shared with TRBD2. This CDR3 spans 15 amino acids. Germline V gene lookup returns CDR1 SGHTA and CDR2 FQGTGA. The V segment lost 5 bases and the J segment 2 bases; nucleotides outside the gene matches: 3. The CDR3 here is CASSLLAGAYNEQFF. CDR3 sequence (DNA): TGTGCCAGCAGCCTGCTAGCGGGGGCCTACAATGAGCAGTTCTTC. Full variable domain (remainder filled in from reference TRBV7-3 and TRBJ2-1): GAGVSQTPSNKVTEKGKYVELRCDPISGHTALYWYRQSLGQGPEFLIYFQGTGAADDSGLPNDRFFAVRPEGSVSTLKIQRTERGDSAVYLCASSLLAGAYNEQFFGPGTRLTVL.

CDR3 nucleotides: TGTGCCAGCATTTCGAGGACCGGGGAGCTGTTTTTT. Translating it yields CASISRTGELFF. The V and J genes are TRBV6-6 and TRBJ2-2; no definite D call. V was shortened by 7 bases and J by 5 bases, with 8 bases between the two germline ends. This CDR3 comprises 12 residues. The germline CDR1 and CDR2 sequences are MNHNY and SVGAGI (reference sequence).

In this sample, this clone turned up a few times. The chain couples TRBV6-6 to TRBJ2-5; 11 bases line up with TRBD2. The CDR3 spans 15 residues. Trimming took 0 bases from V and 4 from J; bases not matched to a gene: 1. Germline CDR1 MNHNY, CDR2 SVGAGI (reference sequence). The CDR3, as DNA: TGTGCCAGCAGTTACTCTCTAGCGGGAGGAGAGACCCAGTACTTC. Translating gives CASSYSLAGGETQYF.

The V call is TRBV29-1, the J call TRBJ1-1; 7 bases are a match to TRBD1. The ends lost 7 bases at V and 0 bases at J; junction bases unmatched: 5. In germline, CDR1 is SQVTM, CDR2 ANQGSEA. There are 13 residues in the CDR3. In DNA, the CDR3 is TGCAGCGCCCAACAGGGGATGAACACTGAAGCTTTCTTT. It codes for CSAQQGMNTEAFF.

This clone showed up just once. J is TRBJ1-1 and V is TRBV5-1; 10 nucleotides agree with TRBD1. The CDR3 contains 15 residues. The V segment lost 2 bases and the J segment 5 bases; nucleotides outside the gene matches: 6. The germline V gene encodes CDR1 SGHRS and CDR2 YFSETQ. DNA for the CDR3: TGCGCCAGCAGCTTAACCGGGACAGGGGATACTGAAGCTTTCTTT. It encodes CASSLTGTGDTEAFF.

The V and J genes are TRBV7-9 and TRBJ2-7; D perhaps matches TRBD2 (7 bases). V lost 8 bases and J lost 5, with 10 bases in between. In germline, CDR1 is SEHNR, CDR2 FQNEAQ (reference sequence). There are 11 residues in the CDR3. The CDR3: CASEGGDEQYF. The CDR3, as DNA: TGTGCCAGCGAAGGGGGGGACGAGCAGTACTTC.

On this clone itself: At the DNA level, this CDR3 is encoded by other sequences in the same sample as well. The V gene is TRBV6-5, the J gene TRBJ2-3; TRBD2 agrees at 13 bases. Per germline, CDR1 MNHEY and CDR2 SVGAGI. V shed 5 bases, J shed 6 bases, and the junction held 5 bases outside the gene matches. There are 15 residues in the CDR3. The DNA for the CDR3 is TGTGCCAGCAGTAGGACTAGCGGGAGAATGGATACGCAGTATTTT. It encodes CASSRTSGRMDTQYF.

This clone has more than one count but fewer than ten. V and J are TRBV6-1 and TRBJ1-4; TRBD1 agrees at 8 bases. CDR1 and CDR2 (germline): MNHNS, SASEGT. The CDR3 has 15 amino acids. V lost 2 bases and J lost 6; bases outside the gene matches: 5. The CDR3 nucleotides are TGTGCCAGCAGTGAATCAGGGGGCGGATATGAAAAACTGTTTTTT. Protein sequence: CASSESGGGYEKLFF.

The gene calls are TRBV5-1 and TRBJ1-1, with 8 nucleotides matching TRBD1. Germline V CDR1 and CDR2: SGHRS, YFSETQ. The CDR3 has 14 amino acids. The V gene end was trimmed by 3 bases and the J gene end by 0 bases; junction bases not matched to a gene: 1. Written as DNA, the CDR3 is TGCGCCAGCAGCTCGGGACAGGTGAACACTGAAGCTTTCTTT. Translating it yields CASSSGQVNTEAFF.

The chain recombines TRBV6-1 with TRBJ2-1; D is perhaps TRBD1 (6 bases). The CDR3 length is 14 residues. The V gene lost 6 bases and the J gene lost 3 bases, with 12 bases spanning the gap. Germline CDR1 is MNHNS and CDR2 is SASEGT. CDR3 residues: CASRGPQGYNEQFF. The CDR3 DNA sequence: TGTGCCAGCAGAGGTCCACAGGGCTACAATGAGCAGTTCTTC.

This rearrangement joins TRBV5-6 to TRBJ2-1; TRBD2 matches at 9 bases. In germline, CDR1 is SGHDT, CDR2 YYEEEE. The CDR3 sequence is 14 residues long. Trimming took 1 base from V and 6 from J; bases not matched to a gene: 2. The CDR3 sequence: CASSLFSGGNEQFF. CDR3 coding DNA: TGTGCCAGCAGCTTGTTTAGCGGGGGCAATGAGCAGTTCTTC.

This chain connects TRBV10-3 to TRBJ1-2; 8 bases align to TRBD1. CDR1 is ENHRY and CDR2 is SYGVKD in the germline V gene. Trimming removed 8 bases from V and 2 bases from J; junction bases left unmatched: 10. The CDR3 is 15 residues long. In DNA, the CDR3 is TGTGCCATCCAAGAGGTCCAGGGGGCAAACTATGGCTACACCTTC. Protein sequence: CAIQEVQGANYGYTF.

V and J are TRBV28 and TRBJ1-1; D gene unclear. This CDR3 has 14 residues. The ends were cut back, 8 bases at V and 1 base at J, with 14 bases in the middle. Looked up from germline, CDR1 is MDHEN and CDR2 is SYDVKM. CDR3: CASASSGKNTEAFF. For the CDR3, the DNA is TGTGCCAGCGCTAGTTCCGGGAAGAACACTGAAGCTTTCTTT.

This chain connects TRBV6-5 to TRBJ1-2; D might be TRBD1 (6 bases). From germline, CDR1 is MNHEY and CDR2 SVGAGI. The CDR3 contains 14 residues. Trimming stripped 6 bases from V and 4 bases from J, with 15 bases between. As DNA, the CDR3 is TGTGCCAGCAGACGGACAGATCTGGTCTATGGCTACACCTTC. It codes for CASRRTDLVYGYTF.

As DNA, the CDR3 is TGTGCCAGCAGCAAAGGCGGGAGCGCCTACGAGCAGTACTTC. Encoded protein: CASSKGGSAYEQYF. The rearrangement links TRBV7-2 to TRBJ2-7; 7 bases map to TRBD2. Germline CDR1 reads SGHTA; CDR2 reads FQGNSA. CDR3 size: 14 residues. V was clipped by 5 bases and J by 2 bases; unmatched bases: 6.